A selection of T cell receptor beta chains follows, all from one sample in a study of blood T cell repertoires in COVID-19. The table came from immunoSEQ multiplex PCR; TCRdb's copy has only in-frame clones and leaves some out. This sample carries around 150,000 clones, approximately 87% of them seen once, and the ten largest clones take approximately 10%. Input material: peripheral blood. The receptors shown here come from a woman in her 70s with COVID-19, enrolled during active disease. Both conserved end residues are part of each CDR3. The D gene is left open where the match is weak. The listing skips clone size in some rows; elsewhere it reads once, few, many or a size class.

V: TRBV18
size: .
J: TRBJ1-2
D: TRBD1
DNA: TGTGCCAGCTCCCCCATCCTAGGGGGCGCAAACTATGGCTACACCTTC
CDR3: CASSPILGGANYGYTF

V: TRBV18
size: .
J: TRBJ2-7
D: TRBD2
DNA: TGTGCCAGCTCACCAGGACTAGCGGGGGACCACGAGCAGTACTTC
CDR3: CASSPGLAGDHEQYF

V: TRBV30
size: .
J: TRBJ2-2
D: TRBD1
DNA: TGTGCCTGGAGTTCTGGGACAGGGGGAGTCACCGGGGAGCTGTTTTTT
CDR3: CAWSSGTGGVTGELFF

V: TRBV19
size: .
J: TRBJ2-7
D: TRBD2
DNA: TGTGCCAGTAGTCCTGGGACTAGCGGGGCTATCTACGAGCAGTACTTC
CDR3: CASSPGTSGAIYEQYF

V: TRBV7-2
size: few
J: TRBJ2-5
D: TRBD2
DNA: TGTGCCAGCAGCGTTACTAGCGGGGGGGCCTGGGAGACCCAGTACTTC
CDR3: CASSVTSGGAWETQYF

V: TRBV10-3
size: once
J: TRBJ2-7
D: TRBD2
DNA: TGTGCCATCGCGCCTAGCGGGGGCCCCAGCCCCTACGAGCAGTACTTC
CDR3: CAIAPSGGPSPYEQYF

V: TRBV5-1
size: .
J: TRBJ1-1
D: .
DNA: TGCGCCAGCAGCTTAGGTCGGATACGTGGGGGGTTGGACACTGAAGCTTTCTTT
CDR3: CASSLGRIRGGLDTEAFF

V: TRBV6-5
size: .
J: TRBJ1-1
D: .
DNA: TGTGCCAGCAGTCCACTAACAGGAGTGAACACTGAAGCTTTCTTT
CDR3: CASSPLTGVNTEAFF

V: TRBV6-5
size: .
J: TRBJ2-3
D: .
DNA: TGTGCCAGCAGTTACTCCCGCGACACTCGCACAGATACGCAGTATTTT
CDR3: CASSYSRDTRTDTQYF

V: TRBV9
size: once
J: TRBJ2-2
D: TRBD1
DNA: TGTGCCAGCAGCGTGCTGACAGGGGGGACCGGGGAGCTGTTTTTT
CDR3: CASSVLTGGTGELFF

V: TRBV4-2
size: .
J: TRBJ1-6
D: TRBD1
DNA: TGTGCCAGCAGCCAAGAGGCCACACAGGGGGAATATTCACCCCTCCACTTT
CDR3: CASSQEATQGEYSPLHF

V: TRBV19
size: .
J: TRBJ2-1
D: TRBD2
DNA: TGTGCCAGTAGCCTACGGACTAGCGGGTTCTACCTATCCTACAATGAGCAGTTCTTC
CDR3: CASSLRTSGFYLSYNEQFF

V: TRBV27
size: .
J: TRBJ1-1
D: TRBD1
DNA: TGTGCCAGCAGTCCGGACAGGGTTAGCGGCACTGAAGCTTTCTTT
CDR3: CASSPDRVSGTEAFF

V: TRBV9
size: .
J: TRBJ2-1
D: .
DNA: TGTGCCAGCAGCGTAGTCAGGACCTACAATGAGCAGTTCTTC
CDR3: CASSVVRTYNEQFF

V: TRBV28
size: .
J: TRBJ1-2
D: TRBD1
DNA: TGTGCCAGCAGCCGGACAGGGTATGGCTACACCTTC
CDR3: CASSRTGYGYTF

V: TRBV7-7
size: .
J: TRBJ1-5
D: .
DNA: TGTGCCAGCAGCCCCCAGACAGAAAGAACCAATCAGCCCCAGCATTTT
CDR3: CASSPQTERTNQPQHF

V: TRBV7-2
size: .
J: TRBJ1-5
D: .
DNA: TGTGCCAGCAGCCCCTCAGGGAATCAGCCCCAGCATTTT
CDR3: CASSPSGNQPQHF

V: TRBV15
size: few
J: TRBJ1-3
D: TRBD1
DNA: TGTGCCACCAGCCCAGACAGGGGTTTAGGTGGAAACACCATATATTTT
CDR3: CATSPDRGLGGNTIYF

V: TRBV29-1
size: .
J: TRBJ2-5
D: TRBD2
DNA: TGCCGGGTGGGGGGCCGGGGGGGGGCCCAGACCCAGTACTTC
CDR3: CRVGGRGGAQTQYF

V: TRBV3-1/TRBV3-2
size: .
J: TRBJ2-3
D: TRBD2
DNA: TGTGCCAGCAGCCAAGATGGAGCGGGGGGGCCTTTAGATACGCAGTATTTT
CDR3: CASSQDGAGGPLDTQYF

V: TRBV16
size: .
J: TRBJ1-1
D: .
DNA: TGTGCCAGCAGCCAATCGCCGAGCGGCACTGAAGCTTTCTTT
CDR3: CASSQSPSGTEAFF

V: TRBV11-2
size: .
J: TRBJ2-6
D: TRBD1
DNA: TGTGCCAGCAGCTCGGGACAGGTAGCATACTCTGGGGCCAACGTCCTGACTTTC
CDR3: CASSSGQVAYSGANVLTF

V: TRBV19
size: .
J: TRBJ2-2
D: TRBD2
DNA: TGTGCCAGTAGTACTCTAGCGGGGTCCGGCACCGGGGAGCTGTTTTTT
CDR3: CASSTLAGSGTGELFF

V: TRBV21-1
size: .
J: TRBJ1-4
D: .
DNA: TGTGCCAGCAGCGGATTCAGGACAGGGTCCCGTGAAAAACTGTTTTTT
CDR3: CASSGFRTGSREKLFF

V: TRBV4-1
size: .
J: TRBJ1-6
D: .
DNA: TGCGCCAGCAGCCAAGCCCCGTCTAGCTCCTATAATTCACCCCTCCACTTT
CDR3: CASSQAPSSSYNSPLHF

V: TRBV5-1
size: .
J: TRBJ2-2
D: TRBD2
DNA: TGCGCCAGCAGTTTAGCGGGGGCGAACACCGGGGAGCTGTTTTTT
CDR3: CASSLAGANTGELFF

V: TRBV6-2/TRBV6-3
size: .
J: TRBJ1-5
D: .
DNA: TGTGCCAGCAGTTACTCGAGGGGGAATCAGCCCCAGCATTTT
CDR3: CASSYSRGNQPQHF

V: TRBV19
size: .
J: TRBJ2-6
D: .
DNA: TGTGCCAGTAGGGGACTTAGGGGCTCTGGGGCCAACGTCCTGACTTTC
CDR3: CASRGLRGSGANVLTF

V: TRBV11-2
size: .
J: TRBJ1-1
D: TRBD1
DNA: TGTGCCAGCAGCTTAGACAGACAGGGGTTTAGGATGGCTTTCTTT
CDR3: CASSLDRQGFRMAFF

V: TRBV6-1
size: once
J: TRBJ2-3
D: .
DNA: TGTGCCAGCAGTGACAAGGACAGCCACCTAGCAGATACGCAGTATTTT
CDR3: CASSDKDSHLADTQYF

V: TRBV18
size: .
J: TRBJ1-3
D: TRBD1
DNA: TGTGCCAGCTCATCCACAGGGGCTGGAAACACCATATATTTT
CDR3: CASSSTGAGNTIYF

V: TRBV15
size: few
J: TRBJ1-5
D: .
DNA: TGTGCCACCAGCAGACAGGACTTCAGCAATCAGCCCCAGCATTTT
CDR3: CATSRQDFSNQPQHF

V: TRBV2
size: .
J: TRBJ2-5
D: TRBD2
DNA: TGTGCCAGCAGTGAATTCCGACTAGCGGGAGAGACCCAGTACTTC
CDR3: CASSEFRLAGETQYF

V: TRBV4-1
size: .
J: TRBJ1-4
D: .
DNA: TGCGCCAGCAGCCGCGGGACCCCCTTCGTAGAAAAACTGTTTTTT
CDR3: CASSRGTPFVEKLFF

V: TRBV27
size: .
J: TRBJ1-1
D: .
DNA: TGTGCCAGCAGTTTAGGCTTGAACACTGAAGCTTTCTTT
CDR3: CASSLGLNTEAFF

V: TRBV7-2
size: few
J: TRBJ1-1
D: .
DNA: TGTGCCAGCAGCTTTACCCAGGGGCAGGAAGCTTTCTTT
CDR3: CASSFTQGQEAFF

V: TRBV7-8
size: .
J: TRBJ2-1
D: TRBD1
DNA: TGTGCCAGCAGCCCCTTACCGGGACAGGGGGCAAAGTTCTTC
CDR3: CASSPLPGQGAKFF

V: TRBV29-1
size: few
J: TRBJ1-2
D: .
DNA: TGCAGCGTTGAATTCAGTTGGGCAGGCGGCTACACCTTC
CDR3: CSVEFSWAGGYTF

V: TRBV2
size: .
J: TRBJ2-5
D: .
DNA: TGTGCCAGCAGCGGCCGGGAAGGTACCGAAGAGACCCAGTACTTC
CDR3: CASSGREGTEETQYF

V: TRBV5-4
size: .
J: TRBJ2-3
D: TRBD2
DNA: TGTGCCAGCAGCTCGGGACTAGCGGGGATTACAGATACGCAGTATTTT
CDR3: CASSSGLAGITDTQYF

V: TRBV7-9
size: .
J: TRBJ2-3
D: TRBD1
DNA: TGTGCCAGCAGCTTCGGACAGGGGGACGCAGATACGCAGTATTTT
CDR3: CASSFGQGDADTQYF

V: TRBV5-1
size: .
J: TRBJ2-1
D: .
DNA: TGCGCCAGCAGCCGGAGGGAGAGCTCCTACAATGAGCAGTTCTTC
CDR3: CASSRRESSYNEQFF

V: TRBV3-1/TRBV3-2
size: .
J: TRBJ2-7
D: .
DNA: TGTGCCAGCAGCCAAACCCAGGGCGGGCAGTACTTC
CDR3: CASSQTQGGQYF

V: TRBV27
size: .
J: TRBJ2-7
D: TRBD2
DNA: TGTGCCAGCAGTCCCGGACTAGCGGGGGTGACCTACGAGCAGTACTTC
CDR3: CASSPGLAGVTYEQYF

V: TRBV28
size: few
J: TRBJ2-7
D: TRBD1
DNA: TGTGCCAGCAGTTCTGGACAGGGTCCCCACGAGCAGTACTTC
CDR3: CASSSGQGPHEQYF

V: TRBV12-3/TRBV12-4
size: few
J: TRBJ1-5
D: .
DNA: TGTGCCAGCAGGGGCAGGATCCATCAGCCCCAGCATTTT
CDR3: CASRGRIHQPQHF

V: TRBV19
size: once
J: TRBJ2-2
D: TRBD2
DNA: TGTGCCAGTAGTATTCTAGCGGGGGAGGTCGGGGAGCTGTTTTTT
CDR3: CASSILAGEVGELFF

V: TRBV29-1
size: .
J: TRBJ2-2
D: TRBD2
DNA: TGCAGCGTTGCACGGGGGGGAGCCGGGGAGCTGTTTTTT
CDR3: CSVARGGAGELFF

V: TRBV6-6
size: .
J: TRBJ1-4
D: .
DNA: TGTGCCAGCAGTTACTCGAGGGGACTTGAAAAACTGTTTTTT
CDR3: CASSYSRGLEKLFF

V: TRBV5-1
size: .
J: TRBJ2-7
D: TRBD2
DNA: TGCGCCAGCAGCTGGACTAGCGGGGGGTCGTACGAGCAGTACTTC
CDR3: CASSWTSGGSYEQYF